This T cell receptor (beta chain) was identified in a study of cytomegalovirus exposure and HLA in healthy donors. Comments on this clone: The antigen is undetermined.

Findings and caveats of the study: Confirmation was obtained in vitro that three CMV-associated chains are specific for CMV antigens.

Assay used: immunoSEQ multiplex PCR; TCRdb lists only in-frame clones, some missing. The sample includes 140,000 or so clones, just under 90% of them seen just once. This CDR3 spans 15 amino acids. Germline V gives CDR1 LNHDA, CDR2 SQIVND (reference sequence). J lost 4 bases, V lost 6 bases, and 11 bases had no gene match. The sample consisted of PBMCs. The receptor was derived from a woman aged 30 to 39 in good health and CMV-seropositive. The chain combines TRBV19 with TRBJ1-2, with 7 bases identical to TRBD1. The DNA for the CDR3 is TGTGCCAGTAGCGAATACAGGGGAATGGCCTATGGCTACACCTTC. Translated, it gives CASSEYRGMAYGYTF.